One sample yielded the 14 T cell receptor beta chains listed below, sequenced in a study of T cell responses to AZD1222 COVID-19 vaccine. Generated by immunoSEQ multiplex PCR, the TCRdb table keeps only in-frame clones and is missing some. The table includes 180,000 or so clones, about 93% detected once. The input for sequencing was peripheral blood, taken on day 0 of AZD1222 vaccination. Receptors were obtained from an adult in good health.

CDR3 loop: CSGADNYEQYF. DNA of the CDR3: TGCAGTGGGGCAGACAACTACGAGCAGTACTTC. This chain joins TRBV20-1 and TRBJ2-7; unclear D gene. The CDR3 sequence is 11 residues long. Trimming pared 7 bases from V and 3 bases from J, leaving 10 bases between. Germline assignment: CDR1 DFQATT and CDR2 SNEGSKA (reference sequence).

V is TRBV27 and J is TRBJ1-4; D ambiguous. Trimming pared 2 bases from V and 5 bases from J, leaving 12 bases between. The germline CDR1 and CDR2 sequences are MNHEY and SMNVEV (reference sequence). CDR3 length: 15 amino acids. The CDR3 DNA follows: TGTGCCAGCAGTTTAGTAGGTGATGCGAATGAAAAACTGTTTTTT. Protein product: CASSLVGDANEKLFF.

The J gene is TRBJ1-5, the V gene TRBV2, with TRBD1 matching over 10 bases. Per the germline V gene, CDR1 is SNHLY and CDR2 is FYNNEI. The J segment lost 1 base and the V segment lost 7 bases, leaving 10 bases of the junction unmatched. There are 17 residues in the CDR3. The CDR3 bases are TGTGCCAGCACTCCGGGACAGGGGACGATAAGCAATCAGCCCCAGCATTTT. Translation gives CASTPGQGTISNQPQHF.

This clone appeared a single time. The chain uses TRBV9 and TRBJ2-4; D unresolved. Germline V gene data show CDR1 as SGDLS and CDR2 as YYNGEE. CDR3 size: 16 residues. V gave up 0 bases and J gave up 0 bases, with 10 bases separating them. CDR3 bases: TGTGCCAGCAGCGTAGATGATCGACAAGCCAAAAACATTCAGTACTTC. Translating gives CASSVDDRQAKNIQYF.

This sequence joins TRBV10-2 and TRBJ1-1, with D unclear. CDR3 length: 14 amino acids. The germline V gene has CDR1 WSHSY and CDR2 SAAADI. Trimming stripped 3 bases from V and 1 base from J, with 9 bases between. CDR3 coding DNA: TGCGCCAGCAGTGAATTTCGGGCGAACACTGAAGCTTTCTTT. It yields the protein CASSEFRANTEAFF.

The V call is TRBV5-1, the J call TRBJ1-2, with 8 bases lining up with TRBD1. V was pared by 4 bases and J by 3 bases, with 11 bases of the junction left unmatched. CDR1 is SGHRS and CDR2 is YFSETQ in the germline V gene. The CDR3 is made up of 16 amino acids. For the CDR3, the DNA is TGCGCCAGCAGCCCGGGGACAGGAGAGGTTTACTATGGCTACACCTTC. Its translation is CASSPGTGEVYYGYTF. The variable domain in full, completed from reference TRBV5-1 and TRBJ1-2, reads KAGVTQTPRYLIKTRGQQVTLSCSPISGHRSVSWYQQTPGQGLQFLFEYFSETQRNKGNFPGRFSGRQFSNSRSEMNVSTLELGDSALYLCASSPGTGEVYYGYTFGSGTRLTVV.

The chain combines TRBV9 with TRBJ2-3; D is ambiguous. Per germline, CDR1 SGDLS and CDR2 YYNGEE. The V end was cut by 4 bases, the J end by 7 bases, with 7 bases between. This CDR3 is 11 amino acids long. CDR3 sequence: CASSRRNTQYF. Written as DNA, the CDR3 is TGTGCCAGCAGCCGCCGGAATACGCAGTATTTT. The full variable domain, its missing parts supplied by reference TRBV9 and TRBJ2-3, is DSGVTQTPKHLITATGQRVTLRCSPRSGDLSVYWYQQSLDQGLQFLIQYYNGEERAKGNILERFSAQQFPDLHSELNLSSLELGDSALYFCASSRRNTQYFGPGTRLTVL.

The V and J genes are TRBV4-2 and TRBJ2-7, with D perhaps assigned TRBD1 or TRBD2 (5 bases each). The germline CDR1 and CDR2 sequences are LGHNA and YNFKEQ. Trimming removed 3 bases at V and 1 base at J, with 10 bases between. The CDR3 length is 14 residues. DNA of the CDR3: TGTGCCAGCAGCCAGGGGGTTAGGTCCTACGAGCAGTACTTC. Encoded protein: CASSQGVRSYEQYF.

This chain links TRBV9 with TRBJ2-3; the match to TRBD2 covers 7 bases. V shed 4 bases, J shed 6 bases, and the junction held 11 bases outside the gene matches. The CDR3 is made up of 15 amino acids. Germline values: CDR1 SGDLS, CDR2 YYNGEE. The CDR3 loop is CASSPQAGLGDTQYF. CDR3 DNA: TGTGCCAGCAGCCCTCAAGCGGGGCTTGGTGATACGCAGTATTTT. Drawing the rest from reference TRBV9 and TRBJ2-3, the complete variable domain is DSGVTQTPKHLITATGQRVTLRCSPRSGDLSVYWYQQSLDQGLQFLIQYYNGEERAKGNILERFSAQQFPDLHSELNLSSLELGDSALYFCASSPQAGLGDTQYFGPGTRLTVL.

The V and J genes are TRBV5-4 and TRBJ1-2; D not resolved. From germline, CDR1 is SGHNT and CDR2 YYREEE (reference sequence). The CDR3 loop spans 15 amino acids. V lost 2 bases, J lost 5 bases, and 16 bases lay in between. The CDR3 reads CASSLFSSGGYGYTF. The CDR3 DNA is TGTGCCAGCAGCTTATTTTCGTCCGGCGGGTATGGCTACACCTTC. The whole variable domain, filled in from reference TRBV5-4 and TRBJ1-2, reads ETGVTQSPTHLIKTRGQQVTLRCSSQSGHNTVSWYQQALGQGPQFIFQYYREEENGRGNFPPRFSGLQFPNYSSELNVNALELDDSALYLCASSLFSSGGYGYTFGSGTRLTVV.

The rearrangement joins TRBV9 to TRBJ1-1; the D gene is possibly TRBD1 (6 bases). Trimming removed 6 bases at V and 8 bases at J, with 23 bases between. Germline loops: CDR1 SGDLS, CDR2 YYNGEE. The CDR3 has 15 amino acids. Here the CDR3 reads CASTPGGRGNGEAFF. CDR3 DNA: TGTGCCAGCACCCCAGGTGGCAGGGGCAACGGAGAAGCTTTCTTT.

The CDR3 nucleotides are TGCGCCAGCAGCTTGGGGGTTCTTGGAGGAAACACCATATATTTT. Translating it yields CASSLGVLGGNTIYF. The rearrangement uses TRBV5-1 and TRBJ1-3; D ambiguous. V lost 0 bases, J lost 4 bases, and 11 bases lay in between. The V gene's germline CDR1 is SGHRS and CDR2 YFSETQ. The CDR3 runs to 15 residues.

This clone was recorded once. The chain couples TRBV28 to TRBJ2-7; D possibly uses TRBD1 or TRBD2 (5 bases each). V was clipped by 9 bases and J by 2 bases, with 14 bases between them. The CDR3 sequence is 13 residues long. CDR1 MDHEN and CDR2 SYDVKM come from the germline V gene. The CDR3 reads CASRTGTTYEQYF. DNA for the CDR3: TGTGCCAGTCGGACCGGGACCACCTACGAGCAGTACTTC.

This chain joins TRBV24-1 and TRBJ2-3, with a possible D match to TRBD2 (6 bases). Per the germline V gene, CDR1 is KGHDR and CDR2 is SFDVKD. The CDR3 is 14 residues long. V shed 9 bases and J shed 2 bases, with 14 bases lying between them. CDR3 amino acids: CATGSGVFTDTQYF. The CDR3 nucleotides are TGTGCCACCGGCTCGGGAGTGTTCACAGATACGCAGTATTTT.